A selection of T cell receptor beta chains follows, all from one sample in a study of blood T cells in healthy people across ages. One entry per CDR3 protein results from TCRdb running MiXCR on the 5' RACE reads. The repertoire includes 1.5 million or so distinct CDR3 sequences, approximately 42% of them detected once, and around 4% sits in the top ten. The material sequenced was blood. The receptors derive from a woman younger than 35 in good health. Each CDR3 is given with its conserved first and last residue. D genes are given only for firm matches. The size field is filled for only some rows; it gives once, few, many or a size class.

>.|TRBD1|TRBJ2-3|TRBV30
TGTGCGGGGACAGGGGTAACAGATACGCAGTATTTT
CAGTGVTDTQYF
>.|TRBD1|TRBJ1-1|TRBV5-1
TGCGCCAGCAGCGACCCTTTGGACAGGGCGTCCACTGAAGCTTTCTTT
CASSDPLDRASTEAFF
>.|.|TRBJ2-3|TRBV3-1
TGTGCCAGCAGCCAAGATCTAGAACAGGGCCCAGATACGCAGTATTTT
CASSQDLEQGPDTQYF
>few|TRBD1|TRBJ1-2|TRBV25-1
TGTGCCAGCAGTGAGGGGGACAGATCTTCTGCTGGCTACACCTTC
CASSEGDRSSAGYTF
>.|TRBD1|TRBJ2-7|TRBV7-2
TGTGCCAGCAGCCTTTCCGGGACAGGGGCACTCCACGAGCAGTACTTC
CASSLSGTGALHEQYF
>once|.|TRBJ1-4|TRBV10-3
TGTGCCATCAGTCCAAACATCTCAACTAATGAAAAACTGTTTTTT
CAISPNISTNEKLFF
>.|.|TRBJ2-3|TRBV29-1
TGCAGCGTTAGTGTTCGAGGGGGAAGGGGTACGCGGTATTTT
CSVSVRGGRGTRYF
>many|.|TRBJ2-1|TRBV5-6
TGTGCCAGCAGCTTCGGGTCGGGTGAGCAGTTCTTC
CASSFGSGEQFF
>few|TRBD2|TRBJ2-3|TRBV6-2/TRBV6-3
TGTGCCAGCAGTGGAGTAGCGGGAGCGGATACGCAGTATTTT
CASSGVAGADTQYF
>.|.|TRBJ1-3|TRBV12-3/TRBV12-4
TGTGCCAGCAGCCGACGGACACTGTTCTCTGGAAACACCATATATTTT
CASSRRTLFSGNTIYF
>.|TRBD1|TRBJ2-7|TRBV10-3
TGTGCCATCAGTGGGGACAGTCCCTACGAGCAGTACTTC
CAISGDSPYEQYF
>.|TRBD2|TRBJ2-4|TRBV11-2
TGTGCCAGCAGCTTGGGACTAGCCTACATTCAGTACTTC
CASSLGLAYIQYF
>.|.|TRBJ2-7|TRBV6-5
TGTGCCAGCAGTTACTCAGGGGTCTCCTACAATGAGCAGTACTTC
CASSYSGVSYNEQYF
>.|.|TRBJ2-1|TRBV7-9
TGTGCCAGCAGTCCCCAGGGGCGCAAGCAGTTCTTC
CASSPQGRKQFF
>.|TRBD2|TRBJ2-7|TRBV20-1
TGCAGTGCTAGAGATCTCGCCCCTCCTAGCGGGAGTACCTACGAGCAGTACTTC
CSARDLAPPSGSTYEQYF
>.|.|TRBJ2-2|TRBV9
TGTGCCAGCAGCGTAGGTTTAGCGATGAACACCGGGGAGCTGTTTTTT
CASSVGLAMNTGELFF
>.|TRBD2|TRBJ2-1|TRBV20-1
TGCAGTGCAGTTAGCGGGGACGCACGCAATGAGCAGTTCTTC
CSAVSGDARNEQFF
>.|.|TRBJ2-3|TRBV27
TGTGCCAGCAGAGTTTTTAGCACAGATACGCAGTATTTT
CASRVFSTDTQYF
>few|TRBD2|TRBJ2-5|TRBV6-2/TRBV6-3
TGTGCCAGCAGTCCAAGGACTAGCGGGTTGAGCCAAGAGACCCAGTACTTC
CASSPRTSGLSQETQYF
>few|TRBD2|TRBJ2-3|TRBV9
TGTGCCAGCAGCGTTTCAGGGAGGGTATCATCAGATACGCAGTATTTT
CASSVSGRVSSDTQYF
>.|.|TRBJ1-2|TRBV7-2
TGTGCCAGCAGCTTAGGCAGGGCGTTAGCTAACTATGGCTACACCTTC
CASSLGRALANYGYTF
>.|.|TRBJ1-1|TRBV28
TGTGCCAGCAGTTTATCCGGGGGGGTCCACACTGAAGCTTTCTTT
CASSLSGGVHTEAFF
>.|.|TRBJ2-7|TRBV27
TGTGCCAGCAGCGGACTGGGGCTCTACGAGCAGTACTTC
CASSGLGLYEQYF
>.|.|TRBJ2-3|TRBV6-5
TGTGCCAGCAGTTACTCGACATCCTTGGGTTGGGATACGCAGTATTTT
CASSYSTSLGWDTQYF
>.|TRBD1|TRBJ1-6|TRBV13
TGTGCCAGCAGCTCGGACAGGGTATATGGGTCGCCCCTCCACTTT
CASSSDRVYGSPLHF
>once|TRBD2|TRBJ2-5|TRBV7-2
TGTGCCAGCAGCTTAGCGCTTACTAGCGGGGGGGGGTACCAAGAGACCCAGTACTTC
CASSLALTSGGGYQETQYF
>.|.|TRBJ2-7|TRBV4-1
TGCGCCAGCAGCCAAGATGGCAGTATGGCCGAGCAGTACTTC
CASSQDGSMAEQYF
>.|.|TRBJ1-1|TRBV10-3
TGTGCCATCAGTGACTACCCGGGAGGAGGGGCTTTCTTT
CAISDYPGGGAFF
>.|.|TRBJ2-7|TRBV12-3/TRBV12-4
TGTGCCAGCAGTCTACAGGGCGGCGGTAGATACGAGCAGTACTTC
CASSLQGGGRYEQYF
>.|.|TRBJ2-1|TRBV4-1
TGCGCCAGCAGCCATGTGACTCGCGGCCCTGAGCAGTTCTTC
CASSHVTRGPEQFF
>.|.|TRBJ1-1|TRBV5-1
TGCGCCAGCAGCTTGGCGACAACTATGAACACTGAAGCTTTCTTT
CASSLATTMNTEAFF
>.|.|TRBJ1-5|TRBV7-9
TGTGCCAGCAGCTTAGATGGGGGATTGAATCAGCCCCAGCATTTT
CASSLDGGLNQPQHF
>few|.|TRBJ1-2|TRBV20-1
TGCAGTGCTGGGGCGGGGGCCACTAACTATGGCTACACCTTC
CSAGAGATNYGYTF
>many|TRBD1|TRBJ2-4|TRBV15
TGTGCCACCAGCAGAGCGTCAGGGGGAAACATTCAGTACTTC
CATSRASGGNIQYF
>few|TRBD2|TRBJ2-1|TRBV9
TGTGCCAGCAGCGTAGATGGAGGGAGGGGTCGTGGGCAGTTCTTC
CASSVDGGRGRGQFF
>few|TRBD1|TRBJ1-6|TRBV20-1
TGCAGTGCTAGGGGGACAGGGGTTTCACCCCTCCACTTT
CSARGTGVSPLHF
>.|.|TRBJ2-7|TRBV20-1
TGCAGTGCTATTAGCTCCTACGAGCAGTACTTC
CSAISSYEQYF
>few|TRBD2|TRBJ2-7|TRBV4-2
TGTGCCAGCAGCCGCCGCGCTGCGCGGGAGGCCTCCTACGAGCAGTACTTC
CASSRRAAREASYEQYF
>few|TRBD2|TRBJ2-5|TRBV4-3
TGCGCCAGCAGCCAAGAATCGGCTAGCGGGGCCCAGTACTTC
CASSQESASGAQYF
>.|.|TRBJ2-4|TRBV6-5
TGTGCCAGCAGTTATGGGTTAGCCAAAAACATTCAGTACTTC
CASSYGLAKNIQYF
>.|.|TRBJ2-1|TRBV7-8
TGTGCCAGCAGCTTAACCCGACTCCCAGAGGAGACCCAGTTCTTC
CASSLTRLPEETQFF
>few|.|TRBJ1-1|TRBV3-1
TGTGCCAGCAGCCAAGTTCAGGACAACACTGAAGCTTTCTTT
CASSQVQDNTEAFF
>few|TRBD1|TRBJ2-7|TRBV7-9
TGTGCCAGCACCTGGGTACAGGGGGCTAGTTCCTACGAGCAGTACTTC
CASTWVQGASSYEQYF
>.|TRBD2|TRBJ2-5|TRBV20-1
TGCAGTGCTAGAGATCCTAGCGGGAGTTCACACAATGAGCAGTACTTC
CSARDPSGSSHNEQYF
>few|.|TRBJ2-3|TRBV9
TGTGCCAGCAGCGTAGTGGGGGCTAGCACAGATACGCAGTATTTT
CASSVVGASTDTQYF
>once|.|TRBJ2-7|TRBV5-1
TGCGCCAACCAGACCCACGAGCAGTACTTC
CANQTHEQYF
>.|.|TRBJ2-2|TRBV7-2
TGTGCCAGCAGCTTAGGCTTTCCGAACACCGGGGAGCTGTTTTTT
CASSLGFPNTGELFF
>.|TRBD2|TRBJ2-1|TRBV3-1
TGTGCCAGCAGCCGCTGGACTAGCAATGCGCAGTTCTTC
CASSRWTSNAQFF
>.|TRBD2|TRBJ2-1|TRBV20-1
TGCAGTGCTCCTTCCTCAGCGGGAACCTACAATGAGCAGTTCTTC
CSAPSSAGTYNEQFF
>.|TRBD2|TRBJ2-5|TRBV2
TGTGCCAGCAGTCCCCGCGGGGGGGCCCAAGAGACCCAGTACTTC
CASSPRGGAQETQYF
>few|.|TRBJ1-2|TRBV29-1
TGCAGCGTTTATGGACAGTCCCGCTATAACTATGGCTACACCTTC
CSVYGQSRYNYGYTF
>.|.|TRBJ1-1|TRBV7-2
TGTGCCAGCAGCAACCGGGGTCGGAGAGGAACTGAAGCTTTCTTT
CASSNRGRRGTEAFF